This T cell receptor beta chain stems from a study of response to subunit inactivated influenza vaccine. The table lists this clonotype with a few counts. The CDR3 is 15 amino acids. V shed 5 bases and J shed 0 bases, with 11 bases lying between them. Germline lookup yields CDR1 SGHVS and CDR2 FQNEAQ. TCRdb reanalysed the RT-PCR reads using MiXCR and keeps one entry per CDR3 protein. This sample has around 570,000 distinct CDR3 sequences, with around 11% found just once. In addition, the sample was reused for a study of T cells expressing NK-cell markers. That work adds: TCR beta cDNA was made by 5'RACE template switching with UMIs.

V usage is TRBV7-8 and J usage is TRBJ2-1; D gene ambiguous. The material sequenced was PBMCs from blood, taken on the day of vaccination. The sequence was obtained from a man aged 45-65 years who received an inactivated influenza vaccine. CDR3 protein: CASSRSSSSYNEQFF. The CDR3 bases are TGTGCCAGCAGCCGCAGCTCGAGCTCCTACAATGAGCAGTTCTTC. The full variable domain, in which reference TRBV7-8 and TRBJ2-1 provide the parts outside the CDR3, is GAGVSQSPRYKVAKRGQDVALRCDPISGHVSLFWYQQALGQGPEFLTYFQNEAQLDKSGLPSDRFFAERPEGSVSTLKIQRTQQEDSAVYLCASSRSSSSYNEQFFGPGTRLTVL.